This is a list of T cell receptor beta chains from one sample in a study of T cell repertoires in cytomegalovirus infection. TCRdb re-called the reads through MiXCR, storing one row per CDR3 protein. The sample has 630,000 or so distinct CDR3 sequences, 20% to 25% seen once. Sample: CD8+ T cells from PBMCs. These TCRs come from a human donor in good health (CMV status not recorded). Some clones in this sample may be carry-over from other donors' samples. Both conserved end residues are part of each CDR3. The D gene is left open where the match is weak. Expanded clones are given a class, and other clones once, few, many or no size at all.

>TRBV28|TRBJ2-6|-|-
CASSLLGVGGAGGANVLTF
TGTGCCAGCAGTTTATTGGGGGTTGGGGGGGCCGGTGGGGCCAACGTCCTGACTTTC
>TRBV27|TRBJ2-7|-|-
CASSLGRGGYEQYF
TGTGCCAGCAGTTTAGGAAGGGGGGGCTACGAGCAGTACTTC
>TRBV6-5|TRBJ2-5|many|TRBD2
CASSPSGDWLLETQYF
TGTGCCAGCAGTCCTAGCGGGGACTGGCTTCTGGAGACCCAGTACTTC
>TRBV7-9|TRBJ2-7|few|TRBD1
CASSSGTDPYEQYF
TGTGCCAGCAGCTCCGGGACAGACCCCTACGAGCAGTACTTC
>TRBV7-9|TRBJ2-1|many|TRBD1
CASSNGTGSNEQFF
TGTGCCAGCAGCAATGGGACAGGGAGCAATGAGCAGTTCTTC
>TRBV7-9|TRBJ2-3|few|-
CASTREGYPYRRTDTQYF
TGTGCCAGCACTCGAGAAGGTTATCCTTACAGACGCACAGATACGCAGTATTTT
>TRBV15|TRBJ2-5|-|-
CAAGGPVETQYF
TGTGCCGCCGGGGGGCCGGTGGAGACCCAGTACTTC
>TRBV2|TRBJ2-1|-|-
CASSEPVFSYNEQFF
TGTGCCAGCAGTGAACCCGTATTTTCCTACAATGAGCAGTTCTTC
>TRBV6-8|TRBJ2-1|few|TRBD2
CASSYPGGRSYNEQFF
TGTGCCAGCAGTTACCCGGGGGGGCGATCCTACAATGAGCAGTTCTTC
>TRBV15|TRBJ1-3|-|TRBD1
CATSSPDRADLGNTIYF
TGTGCCACCAGCAGCCCTGACAGGGCCGACCTTGGAAACACCATATATTTT
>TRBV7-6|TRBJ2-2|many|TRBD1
CASSGGTGNTGELFF
TGTGCCAGCAGCGGAGGGACAGGAAACACCGGGGAGCTGTTTTTT
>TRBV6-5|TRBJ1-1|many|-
CASSYSQGSDTEAFF
TGTGCCAGCAGTTACTCGCAGGGCAGCGACACTGAAGCTTTCTTT
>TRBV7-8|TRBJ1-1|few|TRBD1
CASSPGTGGRGTEAFF
TGTGCCAGCAGCCCGGGGACAGGGGGTCGTGGCACTGAAGCTTTCTTT
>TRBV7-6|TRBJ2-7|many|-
CASSLSGLPLEQYF
TGTGCCAGCAGCTTAAGCGGACTACCGTTAGAGCAGTACTTC
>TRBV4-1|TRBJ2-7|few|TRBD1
CASSNRGTVDEQYF
TGCGCCAGCAGCAACAGGGGTACGGTCGACGAGCAGTACTTC
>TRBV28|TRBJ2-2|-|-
CASRAGFLRSPGELFF
TGTGCCAGCAGAGCAGGGTTCTTGAGGTCCCCCGGGGAGCTGTTTTTT
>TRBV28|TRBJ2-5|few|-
CASTTIVQYQETQYF
TGTGCCAGCACCACAATTGTACAGTACCAAGAGACCCAGTACTTC
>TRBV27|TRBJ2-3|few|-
CASSLSYGGGDTQYF
TGTGCCAGCAGTTTATCTTACGGGGGAGGAGATACGCAGTATTTT
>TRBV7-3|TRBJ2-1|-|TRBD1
CASSPLGDRLYNEQFF
TGTGCCAGCAGCCCCCTCGGGGACAGATTATACAATGAGCAGTTCTTC
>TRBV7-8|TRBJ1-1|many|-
CASSLDGGEVTEAFF
TGTGCCAGCAGCTTAGACGGGGGAGAAGTCACTGAAGCTTTCTTT
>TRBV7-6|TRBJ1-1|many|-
CASSLGGEVAFF
TGTGCCAGCAGCTTAGGAGGGGAGGTAGCTTTCTTT
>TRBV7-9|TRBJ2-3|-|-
CASSPLGQRGTDTQYF
TGTGCCAGCAGCCCTCTTGGACAGAGAGGCACAGATACGCAGTATTTT
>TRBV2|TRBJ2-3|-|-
CASSAWRDPTDTRYF
TGTGCCAGCAGTGCTTGGCGGGACCCTACAGATACGCGGTATTTT
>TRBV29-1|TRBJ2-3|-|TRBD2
CSARGRGGDSQQYF
TGCAGCGCCCGGGGTCGGGGGGGAGACTCCCAGCAGTATTTT
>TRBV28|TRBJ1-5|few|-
CASTLAGVNQPQHF
TGTGCCAGCACTTTAGCGGGAGTCAATCAGCCCCAGCATTTT
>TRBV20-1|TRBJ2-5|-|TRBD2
CSARVPGLAAEETQYF
TGCAGTGCTAGAGTACCGGGACTAGCGGCCGAAGAGACCCAGTACTTC
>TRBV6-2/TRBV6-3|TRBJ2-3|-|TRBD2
CASSSIFGTSGTDTQYF
TGTGCCAGCAGCTCAATCTTCGGGACTAGCGGGACAGATACGCAGTATTTT
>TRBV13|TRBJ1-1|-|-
CASSSLTTNTEAFF
TGTGCCAGCAGCTCCCTGACAACGAACACTGAAGCTTTCTTT
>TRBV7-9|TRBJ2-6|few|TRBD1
CASSPGQGLLSGANVLTF
TGTGCCAGCAGCCCGGGACAGGGTCTACTCTCTGGGGCCAACGTCCTGACTTTC
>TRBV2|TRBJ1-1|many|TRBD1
CASSEGDRGPDTEAFF
TGTGCCAGCAGTGAGGGGGACAGGGGTCCGGACACTGAAGCTTTCTTT
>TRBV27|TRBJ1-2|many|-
CASSLSGAQGYGYTF
TGTGCCAGCAGTTTATCCGGGGCCCAGGGCTATGGCTACACCTTC
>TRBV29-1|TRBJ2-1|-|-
CSVEVETRGEQFF
TGCAGCGTTGAAGTGGAGACTAGAGGTGAGCAGTTCTTC
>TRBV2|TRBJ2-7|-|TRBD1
CASSEHRGTGYLLAEQYF
TGTGCCAGCAGTGAACACCGCGGGACAGGATACCTCCTAGCCGAGCAGTACTTC
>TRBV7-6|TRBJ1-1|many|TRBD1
CASSLIPGQGTEAFF
TGTGCCAGCAGCTTAATCCCGGGACAGGGGACCGAAGCTTTCTTT
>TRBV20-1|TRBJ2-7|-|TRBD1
CSARRRGGQGTSYEQYF
TGCAGTGCTAGACGCCGAGGGGGACAGGGGACATCCTACGAGCAGTACTTC
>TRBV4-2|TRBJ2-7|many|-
CASSQENEQYF
TGTGCCAGCAGCCAAGAGAACGAGCAGTACTTC
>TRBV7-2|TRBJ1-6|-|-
CASSWGAAADNSPLHF
TGTGCCAGCAGCTGGGGCGCGGCAGCAGATAATTCACCCCTCCACTTT
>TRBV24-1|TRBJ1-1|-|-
CATSDSAMNTEAFF
TGTGCCACCAGTGATTCCGCGATGAACACTGAAGCTTTCTTT
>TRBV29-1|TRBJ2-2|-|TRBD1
CSVAGQGGRTGELFF
TGCAGCGTAGCTGGACAGGGTGGGCGTACCGGGGAGCTGTTTTTT
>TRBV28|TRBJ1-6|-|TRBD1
CASSSKSTGSSYNSPLHF
TGTGCCAGCAGTTCAAAATCGACAGGGAGCTCCTATAATTCACCCCTCCACTTT
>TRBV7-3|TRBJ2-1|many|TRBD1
CASSSGQGRRNEQFF
TGTGCCAGCAGCTCCGGACAGGGGCGTAGGAATGAGCAGTTCTTC
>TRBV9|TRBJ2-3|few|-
CASSVEPGADTQYF
TGTGCCAGCAGCGTAGAACCGGGAGCAGATACGCAGTATTTT
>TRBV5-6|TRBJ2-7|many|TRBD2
CASSLRPSGAGYEQYF
TGTGCCAGCAGCTTGAGGCCTAGCGGGGCGGGTTACGAGCAGTACTTC
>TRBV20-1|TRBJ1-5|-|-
CSARDREGLQPQHF
TGCAGTGCTAGAGATCGAGAGGGCCTTCAGCCCCAGCATTTT
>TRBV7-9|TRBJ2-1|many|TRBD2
CASVRTSGYNEQFF
TGTGCCAGCGTTCGGACTAGCGGATACAATGAGCAGTTCTTC
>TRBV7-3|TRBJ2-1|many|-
CASSRSGGGPGYNEQFF
TGTGCCAGCAGCCGCTCTGGTGGGGGTCCGGGGTACAATGAGCAGTTCTTC
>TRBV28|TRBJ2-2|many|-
CASSFEGTVLNTGELFF
TGTGCCAGCAGTTTTGAGGGGACCGTATTGAACACCGGGGAGCTGTTTTTT
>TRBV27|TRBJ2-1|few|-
CASSGSLGQFF
TGTGCCAGTTCGGGAAGCCTTGGGCAGTTCTTC
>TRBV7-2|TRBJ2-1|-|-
CASRYRGRSYNEQFF
TGTGCCAGCAGGTACCGGGGCAGGTCCTACAATGAGCAGTTCTTC
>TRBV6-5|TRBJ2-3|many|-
CASSYFEPGKTDTQYF
TGTGCCAGCAGTTACTTTGAGCCAGGGAAGACAGATACGCAGTATTTT
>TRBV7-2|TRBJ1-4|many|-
CASSTSGREKLFF
TGTGCCAGCAGTACCTCTGGGAGGGAAAAACTGTTTTTT
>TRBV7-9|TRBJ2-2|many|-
CASSPRDSSTGELFF
TGTGCCAGCAGCCCCCGTGACAGTTCCACCGGGGAGCTGTTTTTT
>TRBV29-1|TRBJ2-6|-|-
CSVVLFPGHLSGANVLTF
TGCAGCGTAGTCCTTTTTCCGGGACATCTCTCTGGGGCCAACGTCCTGACTTTC
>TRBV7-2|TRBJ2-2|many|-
CASSHGTGELFF
TGTGCCAGCAGCCACGGTACCGGGGAGCTGTTTTTT